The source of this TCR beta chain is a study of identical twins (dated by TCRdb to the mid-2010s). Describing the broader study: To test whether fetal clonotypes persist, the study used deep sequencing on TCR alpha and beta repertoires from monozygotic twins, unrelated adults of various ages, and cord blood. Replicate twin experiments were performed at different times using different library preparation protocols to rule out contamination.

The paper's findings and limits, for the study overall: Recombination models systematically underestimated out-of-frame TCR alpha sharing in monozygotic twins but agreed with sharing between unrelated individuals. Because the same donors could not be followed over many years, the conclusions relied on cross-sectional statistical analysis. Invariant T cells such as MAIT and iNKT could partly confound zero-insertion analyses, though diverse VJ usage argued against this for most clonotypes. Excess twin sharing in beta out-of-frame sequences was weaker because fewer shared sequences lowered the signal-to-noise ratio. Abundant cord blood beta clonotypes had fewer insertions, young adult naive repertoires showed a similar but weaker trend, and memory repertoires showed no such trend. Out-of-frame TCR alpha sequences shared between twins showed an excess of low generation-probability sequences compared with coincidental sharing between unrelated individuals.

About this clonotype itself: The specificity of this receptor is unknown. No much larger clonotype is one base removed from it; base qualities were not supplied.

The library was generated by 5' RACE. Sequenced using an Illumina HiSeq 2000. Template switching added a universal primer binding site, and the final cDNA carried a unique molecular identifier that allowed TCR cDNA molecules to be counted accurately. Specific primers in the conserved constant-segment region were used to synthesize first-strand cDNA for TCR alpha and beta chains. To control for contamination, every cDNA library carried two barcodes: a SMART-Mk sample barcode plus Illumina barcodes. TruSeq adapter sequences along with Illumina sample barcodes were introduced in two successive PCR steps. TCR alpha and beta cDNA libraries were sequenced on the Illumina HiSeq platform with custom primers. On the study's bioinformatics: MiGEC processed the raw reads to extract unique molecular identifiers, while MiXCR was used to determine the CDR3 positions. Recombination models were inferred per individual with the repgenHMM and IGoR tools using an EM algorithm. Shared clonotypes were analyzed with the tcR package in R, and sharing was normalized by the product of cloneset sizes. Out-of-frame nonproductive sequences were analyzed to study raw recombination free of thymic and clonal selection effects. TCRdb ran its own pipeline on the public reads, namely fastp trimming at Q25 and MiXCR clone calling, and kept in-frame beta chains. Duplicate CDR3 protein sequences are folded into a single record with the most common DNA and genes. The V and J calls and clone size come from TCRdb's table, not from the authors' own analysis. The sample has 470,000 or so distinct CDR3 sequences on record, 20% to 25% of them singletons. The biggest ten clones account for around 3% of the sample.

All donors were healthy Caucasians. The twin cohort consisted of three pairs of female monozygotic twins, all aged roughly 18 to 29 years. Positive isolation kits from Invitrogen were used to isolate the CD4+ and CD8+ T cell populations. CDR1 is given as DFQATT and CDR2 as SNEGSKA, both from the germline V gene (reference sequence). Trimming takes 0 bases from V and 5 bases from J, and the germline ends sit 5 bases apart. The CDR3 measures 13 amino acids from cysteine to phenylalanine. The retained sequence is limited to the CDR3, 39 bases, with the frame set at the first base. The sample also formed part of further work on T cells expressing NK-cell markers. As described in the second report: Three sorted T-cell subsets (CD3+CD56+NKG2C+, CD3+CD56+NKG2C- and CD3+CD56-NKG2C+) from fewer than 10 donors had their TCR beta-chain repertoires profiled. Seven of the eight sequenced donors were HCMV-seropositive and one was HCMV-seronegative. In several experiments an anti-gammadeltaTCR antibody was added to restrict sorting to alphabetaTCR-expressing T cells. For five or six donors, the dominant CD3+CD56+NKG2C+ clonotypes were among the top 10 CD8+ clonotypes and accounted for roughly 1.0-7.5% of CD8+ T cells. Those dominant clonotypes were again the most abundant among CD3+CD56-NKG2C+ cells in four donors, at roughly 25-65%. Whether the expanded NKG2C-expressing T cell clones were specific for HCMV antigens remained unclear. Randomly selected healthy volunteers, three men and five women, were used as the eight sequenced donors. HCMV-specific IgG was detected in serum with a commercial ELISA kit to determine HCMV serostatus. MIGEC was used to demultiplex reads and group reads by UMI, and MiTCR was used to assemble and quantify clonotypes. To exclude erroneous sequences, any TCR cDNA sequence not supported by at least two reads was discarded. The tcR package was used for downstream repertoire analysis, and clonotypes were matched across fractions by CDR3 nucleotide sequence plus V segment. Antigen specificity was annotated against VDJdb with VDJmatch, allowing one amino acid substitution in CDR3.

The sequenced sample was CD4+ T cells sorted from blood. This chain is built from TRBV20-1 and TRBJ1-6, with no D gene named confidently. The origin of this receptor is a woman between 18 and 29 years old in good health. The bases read TGCAGTGCTAGAGAAGTTAATAATTCACCCCTCCACTTT. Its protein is CSAREVNNSPLHF.